This is a list of T cell receptor beta chains from one sample in a study of response to subunit inactivated influenza vaccine. TCRdb processed the RT-PCR reads anew with MiXCR; each CDR3 protein has one entry. The sample has about 520,000 distinct CDR3 sequences; 9.5% to 12% are singletons. The specimen comprised PBMCs from blood, sampled roughly 6 weeks after vaccination. These receptors were collected from a man aged 45-60 years who received an inactivated influenza vaccine. Both conserved end residues are part of each CDR3. The D gene is left open where the match is weak. Clone size is given for some rows only: seen once, a few or many times, or a class if the clone is expanded.

j_call d_call clone_size v_call cdr3_aa cdr3_nt
TRBJ2-7 TRBD2 - TRBV11-2 CASSFGRASGNPSSYEQYF TGTGCCAGCAGCTTCGGCCGGGCTAGCGGGAACCCAAGCTCCTACGAGCAGTACTTC
TRBJ2-1 TRBD1 many TRBV7-3 CASSGGTGVYNEQFF TGTGCCAGCAGCGGAGGGACAGGGGTCTACAATGAGCAGTTCTTC
TRBJ2-1 TRBD2 - TRBV5-1 CASSLVLAGANEQFF TGCGCCAGCAGCTTAGTACTAGCGGGAGCAAATGAGCAGTTCTTC
TRBJ2-1 TRBD1 - TRBV29-1 CSVYRGTGGYNEQFF TGCAGCGTTTACCGAGGGACAGGGGGTTACAATGAGCAGTTCTTC
TRBJ2-5 - - TRBV27 CASSRVVGETQYF TGTGCCAGCAGTCGAGTAGTAGGTGAGACCCAGTACTTC
TRBJ2-5 - few TRBV27 CASSPTLAGETQYF TGTGCCAGCAGTCCAACCCTAGCTGGGGAGACCCAGTACTTC
TRBJ1-5 - many TRBV12-3/TRBV12-4 CASSLVAGRRNQPQHF TGTGCCAGCAGTTTAGTCGCAGGGAGACGCAATCAGCCCCAGCATTTT
TRBJ2-3 - few TRBV6-5 CASSYTVGSSTDTQYF TGTGCCAGCAGTTACACCGTTGGCTCTAGCACAGATACGCAGTATTTT
TRBJ2-1 - few TRBV5-1 CASSPYLRLNEQFF TGCGCCAGCAGCCCCTATCTTCGGCTTAATGAGCAGTTCTTC
TRBJ2-5 - - TRBV14 CASSQVLIGGAQETQYF TGTGCCAGCAGCCAAGTCCTCATCGGAGGTGCTCAAGAGACCCAGTACTTC
TRBJ1-2 - few TRBV4-3 CASSLHTDNFVYGYTF TGCGCCAGCAGCCTTCATACCGACAATTTCGTCTATGGCTACACCTTC
TRBJ2-2 - - TRBV29-1 CSVGKGAGELFF TGCAGCGTTGGCAAGGGTGCCGGGGAGCTGTTTTTT
TRBJ1-4 - - TRBV2 CDSSATGILKLEEKLFF TGTGACAGCAGTGCCACCGGGATCCTCAAACTAGAAGAAAAACTGTTTTTT
TRBJ1-2 - - TRBV7-2 CASSLAASRVDGYTF TGTGCCAGCAGCTTAGCAGCCTCCAGGGTAGACGGCTACACCTTC
TRBJ2-2 - few TRBV6-1 CASTLRGRSGELFF TGTGCCAGCACCTTAAGGGGAAGGAGCGGGGAGCTGTTTTTT
TRBJ1-1 TRBD1 - TRBV6-2/TRBV6-3 CASSRGTGEAFF TGTGCCAGCAGTAGAGGGACAGGTGAAGCTTTCTTT
TRBJ2-5 TRBD1 many TRBV29-1 CSVTWTGRETQYF TGCAGCGTGACTTGGACAGGGAGAGAGACCCAGTACTTC
TRBJ1-6 - many TRBV12-3/TRBV12-4 CASSRRGASYNSPLHF TGTGCCAGCAGCCGGCGGGGGGCCTCCTATAATTCACCCCTCCACTTT
TRBJ2-7 - few TRBV12-3/TRBV12-4 CASRGDGLGSREQYF TGTGCCAGCAGAGGAGACGGACTTGGGTCGAGGGAGCAGTACTTC
TRBJ2-3 - many TRBV29-1 CSVVSSVLGSTDTQYF TGCAGCGTTGTATCTAGCGTCTTGGGTAGCACAGATACGCAGTATTTT
TRBJ2-1 - - TRBV4-3 CASSQDRAGTKQFF TGCGCCAGCAGCCAAGATAGAGCCGGGACCAAGCAGTTCTTC
TRBJ2-7 - - TRBV20-1 CSAPLWTKAYEQYF TGCAGTGCCCCCCTCTGGACTAAGGCTTACGAGCAGTACTTC
TRBJ2-3 TRBD2 - TRBV7-7 CASSSGTAGGTTDTQYF TGTGCCAGCAGCTCTGGGACAGCGGGAGGAACCACAGATACGCAGTATTTT
TRBJ2-7 TRBD2 - TRBV12-3/TRBV12-4 CASSPMSGGVHEQYF TGTGCCAGCAGTCCGATGAGCGGGGGGGTCCACGAGCAGTACTTC
TRBJ1-2 - many TRBV5-5 CASSAQQGANYGYTF TGTGCCAGCAGCGCTCAACAGGGCGCGAACTATGGCTACACCTTC
TRBJ2-7 TRBD2 - TRBV6-5 CASSSPGRTSYEQYF TGTGCCAGCAGTTCCCCCGGGAGGACATCCTACGAGCAGTACTTC
TRBJ2-3 TRBD1 - TRBV5-1 CASSVLTGIDAQYF TGCGCCAGCAGCGTATTGACAGGGATTGATGCGCAGTATTTT
TRBJ2-3 - - TRBV7-6 CASSSLGIGTDTQYF TGTGCCAGCAGTTCTCTTGGGATCGGGACAGATACGCAGTATTTT
TRBJ1-4 - few TRBV5-1 CASSWKGNEKLFF TGCGCCAGCAGCTGGAAAGGGAATGAAAAACTGTTTTTT
TRBJ2-1 TRBD2 many TRBV10-3 CATSGTNDEQFF TGTGCCACCAGCGGGACCAATGATGAGCAGTTCTTC
TRBJ2-7 TRBD1 few TRBV10-2 CASSESGIGRTGYYEQYF TGCGCCAGCAGTGAGTCGGGTATTGGTAGGACAGGGTACTACGAGCAGTACTTC
TRBJ2-1 - few TRBV28 CASRHVSGNEQFF TGTGCCAGCAGACATGTAAGCGGGAATGAGCAGTTCTTC
TRBJ2-2 - many TRBV12-3/TRBV12-4 CASSFRTGELFF TGTGCCAGCAGTTTTAGAACCGGGGAGCTGTTTTTT
TRBJ2-5 - - TRBV6-2/TRBV6-3 CASSLESYSTTETQYF TGTGCCAGCAGCTTGGAATCCTACTCGACAACGGAGACCCAGTACTTC
TRBJ2-5 - - TRBV4-3 CASSQGLGGDQETQYF TGCGCCAGCAGCCAAGGGCTAGGCGGGGATCAAGAGACCCAGTACTTC
TRBJ1-6 - many TRBV12-3/TRBV12-4 CASSPRTTTGSPLHF TGTGCCAGCAGTCCTAGGACAACGACAGGTTCACCCCTCCACTTT
TRBJ2-7 TRBD2 - TRBV7-9 CASTSSGGPYEQYF TGTGCCAGCACCTCTAGCGGGGGTCCCTACGAGCAGTACTTC
TRBJ2-7 TRBD1 few TRBV14 CASSPGQGSEQYF TGTGCCAGCAGCCCGGGACAGGGTAGCGAGCAGTACTTC
TRBJ2-5 - - TRBV28 CASRGDTILF TGTGCCAGCAGGGGGGACACGATCCTCTTC